This TCR beta chain came from a study of T cells in Graves' hyperthyroidism and ophthalmopathy. J gave up 0 bases and V 2 bases, and 7 bases lay outside the gene matches. Per the germline V gene, CDR1 is MNHEY and CDR2 is SVGAGI. CDR3 length: 18 residues. The source material, RNA transcripts, was used to amplify TCR beta CDR3 regions. In the first-round RT-PCR of the TCR CDR3, the HTBI primer set was used. TCRdb recomputed calls from the multiplex PCR reads with MiXCR, one row per CDR3 protein. The table includes 600,000 to 650,000 distinct CDR3 sequences, about a fifth detected once. The receptor comes from a young man with Graves' ophthalmopathy. The rearrangement joins TRBV6-5 to TRBJ1-6, with TRBD1 matching 7 bases. The material sequenced was blood. The DNA of the CDR3 is TGTGCCAGCAGTTACCGGGCAGGGGGGTCCTCCTATAATTCACCCCTCCACTTT. It yields the protein CASSYRAGGSSYNSPLHF.